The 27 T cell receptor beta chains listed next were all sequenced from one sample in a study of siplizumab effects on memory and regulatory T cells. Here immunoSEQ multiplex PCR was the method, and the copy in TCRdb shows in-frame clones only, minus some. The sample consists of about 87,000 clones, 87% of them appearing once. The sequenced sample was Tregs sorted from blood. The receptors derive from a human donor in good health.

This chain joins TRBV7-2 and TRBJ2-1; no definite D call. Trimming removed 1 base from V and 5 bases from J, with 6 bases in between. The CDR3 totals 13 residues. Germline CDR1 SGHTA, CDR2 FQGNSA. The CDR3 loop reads CASSLGLNNEQFF. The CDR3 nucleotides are TGTGCCAGCAGCTTAGGTCTCAACAATGAGCAGTTCTTC. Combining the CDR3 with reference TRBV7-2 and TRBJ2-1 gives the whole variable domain GAGVSQSPSNKVTEKGKDVELRCDPISGHTALYWYRQSLGQGLEFLIYFQGNSAPDKSGLPSDRFSAERTGGSVSTLTIQRTQQEDSAVYLCASSLGLNNEQFFGPGTRLTVL.

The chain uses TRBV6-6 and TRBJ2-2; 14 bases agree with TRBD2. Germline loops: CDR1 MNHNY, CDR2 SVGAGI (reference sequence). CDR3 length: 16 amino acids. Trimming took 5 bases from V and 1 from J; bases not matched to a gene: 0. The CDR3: CASSGTSGRNTGELFF. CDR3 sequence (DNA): TGTGCCAGCAGTGGGACTAGCGGGAGGAACACCGGGGAGCTGTTTTTT.

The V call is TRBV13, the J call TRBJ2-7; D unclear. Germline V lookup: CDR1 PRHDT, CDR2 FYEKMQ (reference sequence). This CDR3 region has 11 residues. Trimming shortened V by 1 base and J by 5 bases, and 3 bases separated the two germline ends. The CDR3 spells CASSLVNEQYF. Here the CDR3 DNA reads TGTGCCAGCAGCTTAGTGAACGAGCAGTACTTC.

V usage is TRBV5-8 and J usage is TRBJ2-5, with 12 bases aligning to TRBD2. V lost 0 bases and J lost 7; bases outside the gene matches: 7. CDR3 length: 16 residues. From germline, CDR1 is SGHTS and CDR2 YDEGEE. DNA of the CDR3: TGTGCCAGCAGCTTGGGACTAGCGGGGGTGTCCAGGACCCAGTACTTC. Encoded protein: CASSLGLAGVSRTQYF.

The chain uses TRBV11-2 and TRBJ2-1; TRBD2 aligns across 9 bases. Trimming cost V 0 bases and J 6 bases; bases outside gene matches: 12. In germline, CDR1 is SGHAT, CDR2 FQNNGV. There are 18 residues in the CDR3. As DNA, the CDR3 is TGTGCCAGCAGCTTAGACCCTCCAGGGCGGGGGGGCCGCAATGAGCAGTTCTTC. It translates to CASSLDPPGRGGRNEQFF.

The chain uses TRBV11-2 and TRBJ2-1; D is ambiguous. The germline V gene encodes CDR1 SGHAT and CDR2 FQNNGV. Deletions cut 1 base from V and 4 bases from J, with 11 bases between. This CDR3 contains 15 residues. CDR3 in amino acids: CASSLGSFRYNEQFF. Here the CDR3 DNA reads TGTGCCAGCAGCTTAGGGTCTTTCAGATACAATGAGCAGTTCTTC.

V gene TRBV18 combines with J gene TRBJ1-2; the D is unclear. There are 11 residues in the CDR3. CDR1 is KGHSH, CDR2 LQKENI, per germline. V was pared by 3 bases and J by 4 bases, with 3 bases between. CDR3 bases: TGTGCCAGCTCACCGACCTATGGCTACACCTTC. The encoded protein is CASSPTYGYTF.

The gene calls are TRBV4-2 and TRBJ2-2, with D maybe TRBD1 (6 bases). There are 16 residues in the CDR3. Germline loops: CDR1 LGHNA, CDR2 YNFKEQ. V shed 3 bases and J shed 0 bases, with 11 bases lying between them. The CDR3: CASSHDRLSNTGELFF. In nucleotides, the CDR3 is TGTGCCAGCAGCCACGACAGGTTATCGAACACCGGGGAGCTGTTTTTT.

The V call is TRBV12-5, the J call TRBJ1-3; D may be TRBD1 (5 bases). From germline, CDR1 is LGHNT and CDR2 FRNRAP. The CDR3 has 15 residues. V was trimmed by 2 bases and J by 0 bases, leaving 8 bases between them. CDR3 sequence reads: CASGLWGTSGNTIYF. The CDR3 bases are TGTGCTAGTGGTTTGTGGGGGACCTCTGGAAACACCATATATTTT.

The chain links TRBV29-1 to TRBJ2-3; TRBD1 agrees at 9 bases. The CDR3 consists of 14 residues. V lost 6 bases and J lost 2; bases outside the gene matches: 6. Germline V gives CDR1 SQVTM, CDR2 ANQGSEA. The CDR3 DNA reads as TGCAGCGTATTAGGACAGGGGTTCACAGATACGCAGTATTTT. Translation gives CSVLGQGFTDTQYF.

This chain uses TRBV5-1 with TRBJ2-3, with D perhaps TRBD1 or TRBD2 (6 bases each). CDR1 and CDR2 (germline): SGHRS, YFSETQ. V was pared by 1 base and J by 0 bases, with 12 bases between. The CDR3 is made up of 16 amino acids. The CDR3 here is CASSLRGTTSTDTQYF. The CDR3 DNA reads TGCGCCAGCAGCTTGCGGGGGACAACTAGCACAGATACGCAGTATTTT.

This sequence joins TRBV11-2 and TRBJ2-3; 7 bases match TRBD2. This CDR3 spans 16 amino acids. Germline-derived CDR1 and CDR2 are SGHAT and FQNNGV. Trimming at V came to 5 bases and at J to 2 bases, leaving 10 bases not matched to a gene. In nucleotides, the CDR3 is TGTGCCAGCAGCCCGACTAGCCAAACTTTCACAGATACGCAGTATTTT. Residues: CASSPTSQTFTDTQYF.

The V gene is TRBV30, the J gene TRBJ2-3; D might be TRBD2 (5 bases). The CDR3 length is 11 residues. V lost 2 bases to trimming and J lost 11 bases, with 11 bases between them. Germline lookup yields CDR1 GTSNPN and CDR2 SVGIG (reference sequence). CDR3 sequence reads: CAWSTASMQYF. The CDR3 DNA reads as TGTGCCTGGAGTACGGCTAGCATGCAGTATTTT.

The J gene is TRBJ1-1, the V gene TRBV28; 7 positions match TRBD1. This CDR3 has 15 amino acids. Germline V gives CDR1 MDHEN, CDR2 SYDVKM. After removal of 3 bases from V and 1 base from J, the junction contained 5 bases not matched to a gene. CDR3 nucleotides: TGTGCCAGCAGTTTTAAGGGACAGCCGAACACTGAAGCTTTCTTT. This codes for CASSFKGQPNTEAFF.

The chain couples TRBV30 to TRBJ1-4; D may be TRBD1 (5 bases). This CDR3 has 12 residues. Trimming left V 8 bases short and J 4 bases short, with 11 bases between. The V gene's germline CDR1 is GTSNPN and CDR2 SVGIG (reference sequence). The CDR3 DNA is TGTGCCGGAAGGGACGATAATGAAAAACTGTTTTTT. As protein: CAGRDDNEKLFF.

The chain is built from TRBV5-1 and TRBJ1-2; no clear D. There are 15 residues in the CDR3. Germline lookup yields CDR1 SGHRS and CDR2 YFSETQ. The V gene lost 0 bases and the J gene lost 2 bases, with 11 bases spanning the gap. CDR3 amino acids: CASSLAGRENYGYTF. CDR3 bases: TGCGCCAGCAGCTTGGCCGGACGTGAAAACTATGGCTACACCTTC. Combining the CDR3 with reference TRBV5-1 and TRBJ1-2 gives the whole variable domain KAGVTQTPRYLIKTRGQQVTLSCSPISGHRSVSWYQQTPGQGLQFLFEYFSETQRNKGNFPGRFSGRQFSNSRSEMNVSTLELGDSALYLCASSLAGRENYGYTFGSGTRLTVV.

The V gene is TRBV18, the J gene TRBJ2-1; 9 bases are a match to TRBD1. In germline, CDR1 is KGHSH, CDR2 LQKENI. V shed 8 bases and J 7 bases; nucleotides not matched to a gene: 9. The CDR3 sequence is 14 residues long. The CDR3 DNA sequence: TGTGCCAGCACACAGGGGGCGCTTCGGAATGAGCAGTTCTTC. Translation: CASTQGALRNEQFF.

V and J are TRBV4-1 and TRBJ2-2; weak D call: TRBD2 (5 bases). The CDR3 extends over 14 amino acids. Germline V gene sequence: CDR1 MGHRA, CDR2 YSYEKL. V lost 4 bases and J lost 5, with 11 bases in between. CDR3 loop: CASSRETSTGELFF. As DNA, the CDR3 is TGCGCCAGCAGCCGAGAAACTAGTACCGGGGAGCTGTTTTTT.

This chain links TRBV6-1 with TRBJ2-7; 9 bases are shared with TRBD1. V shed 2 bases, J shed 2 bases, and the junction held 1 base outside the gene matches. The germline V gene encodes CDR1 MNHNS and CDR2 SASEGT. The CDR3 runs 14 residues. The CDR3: CASSENRGPYEQYF. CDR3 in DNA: TGTGCCAGCAGTGAAAACAGGGGGCCCTACGAGCAGTACTTC.

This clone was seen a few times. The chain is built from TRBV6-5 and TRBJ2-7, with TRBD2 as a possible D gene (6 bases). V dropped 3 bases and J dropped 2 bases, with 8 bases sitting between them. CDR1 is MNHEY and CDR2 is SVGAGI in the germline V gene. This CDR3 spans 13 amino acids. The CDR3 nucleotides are TGTGCCAGCAGTTATTGGGGGGCCTACGAGCAGTACTTC. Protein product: CASSYWGAYEQYF.

The CDR3 bases are TGTGCCAGCAGCTTTTGGACAGCCAACACCGGGGAGCTGTTTTTT. The encoded protein is CASSFWTANTGELFF. This sequence joins TRBV5-5 and TRBJ2-2, with TRBD1 as a possible D gene (6 bases). Per germline, CDR1 SGHKS and CDR2 YYEKEE (reference sequence). The CDR3 runs to 15 residues. With 2 bases removed from V and 2 bases from J, the gap between germline ends came to 10 bases. Variable domain in full (rest from reference TRBV5-5 and TRBJ2-2): DAGVTQSPTHLIKTRGQQVTLRCSPISGHKSVSWYQQVLGQGPQFIFQYYEKEERGRGNFPDRFSARQFPNYSSELNVNALLLGDSALYLCASSFWTANTGELFFGEGSRLTVL.

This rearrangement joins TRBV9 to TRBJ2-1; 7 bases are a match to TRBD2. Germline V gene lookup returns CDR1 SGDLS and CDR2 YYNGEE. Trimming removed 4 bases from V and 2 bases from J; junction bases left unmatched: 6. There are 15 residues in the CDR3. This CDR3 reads CASSSRLAPYNEQFF. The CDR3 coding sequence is TGTGCCAGCAGCTCCCGACTAGCACCCTACAATGAGCAGTTCTTC.

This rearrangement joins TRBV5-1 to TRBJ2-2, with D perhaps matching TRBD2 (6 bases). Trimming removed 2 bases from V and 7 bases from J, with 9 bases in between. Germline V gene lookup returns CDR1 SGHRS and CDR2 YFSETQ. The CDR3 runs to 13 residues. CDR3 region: CASSFQGGGELFF. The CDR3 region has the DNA TGCGCCAGCAGCTTCCAGGGAGGCGGGGAGCTGTTTTTT.

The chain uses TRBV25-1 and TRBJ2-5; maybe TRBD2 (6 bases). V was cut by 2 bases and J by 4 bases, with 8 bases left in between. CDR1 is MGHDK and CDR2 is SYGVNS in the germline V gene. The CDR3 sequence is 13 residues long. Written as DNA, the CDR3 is TGTGCCAGCAGTGAAGCGGGGCGAGAGACCCAGTACTTC. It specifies CASSEAGRETQYF.

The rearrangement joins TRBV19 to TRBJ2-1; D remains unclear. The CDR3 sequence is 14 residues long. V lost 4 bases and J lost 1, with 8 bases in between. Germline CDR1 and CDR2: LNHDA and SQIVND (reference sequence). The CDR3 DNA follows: TGTGCCAGTAGTACCCGGAGATCCTACAATGAGCAGTTCTTC. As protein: CASSTRRSYNEQFF. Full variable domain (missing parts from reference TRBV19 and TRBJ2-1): DGGITQSPKYLFRKEGQNVTLSCEQNLNHDAMYWYRQDPGQGLRLIYYSQIVNDFQKGDIAEGYSVSREKKESFPLTVTSAQKNPTAFYLCASSTRRSYNEQFFGPGTRLTVL.

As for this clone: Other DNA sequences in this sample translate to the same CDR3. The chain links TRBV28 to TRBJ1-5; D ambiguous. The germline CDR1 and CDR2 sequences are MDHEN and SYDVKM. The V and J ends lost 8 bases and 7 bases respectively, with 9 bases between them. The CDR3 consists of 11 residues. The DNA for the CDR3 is TGTGCCAGCTCGCTTGGACAGCCCCAGCATTTT. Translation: CASSLGQPQHF.

The CDR3 sequence is CATRLNSNQPQHF. The CDR3 region has the DNA TGTGCCACCCGACTGAATAGCAATCAGCCCCAGCATTTT. V usage is TRBV2 and J usage is TRBJ1-5; D uncertain. The CDR3 is made up of 13 amino acids. CDR1 is SNHLY and CDR2 is FYNNEI in the germline V gene. Between the trimmed V and J ends, which lost 10 bases and 0 bases, there was a span of 10 bases.